This T cell receptor beta chain was found in a study of OX40 agonist ivuxolimab in advanced cancers. Regarding the research as a whole: Ivuxolimab was a fully human IgG2 agonistic monoclonal antibody targeting the costimulatory receptor OX40 (CD134). Intravenous ivuxolimab was administered to patients every 2 weeks at six dose levels: 0.01, 0.1, 0.3, 1.5, 3 and 10 mg/kg. Of the 52 patients in dose escalation, around 20 had hepatocellular carcinoma, about 15 had melanoma, 9 had renal cell carcinoma and 9 had head and neck cancer. In the dose-escalation cohort, around four fifths of patients were male, and the mean age was roughly 60 years, with a range of about 20 to 90. Prior anti-PD-1, anti-PD-L1 or anti-CTLA-4 therapy was permitted, and checkpoint inhibitors had been received by 30% to 40% of dose-escalation patients. Partial responses occurred in three dose-escalation patients: two with cutaneous melanoma and one with hepatocellular carcinoma. Peripheral TCRbeta sequencing was intended to test whether TCR sequence diversity was altered and clonal T-cell expansion was caused by ivuxolimab. The paper describes the monotherapy dose-escalation part (N = 52 patients) of the phase I trial of ivuxolimab. Results the study describes overall, beyond this receptor: After ivuxolimab, expanded clones were on average more numerous among CD8+ T cells than among CD4+ T cells. Low levels of normalized T-cell clonal expansion were also seen in some nonresponding patients. At doses from 0.1 to 3.0 mg/kg, clonal expansion was seen in both CD4+ and CD8+ blood T cells between baseline and week 6. In partial responders in the 0.1-3.0 mg/kg groups, normalized peripheral clonal expansion was found to be among the lowest, especially among CD8+ T cells. Antigen specificity was not determined for the clonally expanded peripheral T cells.

The CDR3 numbers 15 residues from cysteine through phenylalanine. The kept DNA is CDR3 alone, 45 bases in frame from the first base. CDR1 and CDR2 are read off the germline V gene as KGHSH and LQKENI. V and J lose 3 bases and 2 bases, and a span of 13 bases separates them. For sequencing of the TCRbeta CDR3 region, genomic DNA was extracted from the sorted cells. TCRbeta CDR3 regions were sequenced using the immunoSEQ Assay. The clones in this table, taken by TCRdb from immuneACCESS, are in-frame only. Not every clone is retained; where verified, under half of the shortfall comes from an unresolved V gene, and the cause of the rest is unknown. This sample is represented by about 64,000 clones; approximately 90% of them were singletons. The top ten constitute over 2.5% of the sample. The trial excluded patients who had a history of autoimmune disease or who were on systemic immunosuppression. Peripheral blood for TCR sequencing was collected from all dose cohorts at baseline, on cycle 4 day 1, and on cycle 7 day 1. The samples were taken from a phase I, first-in-human, multicenter, open-label dose-escalation trial of ivuxolimab. Adults with locally advanced or metastatic melanoma, renal cell, hepatocellular, or head and neck squamous cell carcinoma were enrolled in the trial. CD4+ and CD8+ T cells were sorted separately from peripheral blood before TCR sequencing.

Worth noting for this clone: Its antigen has not been determined. Base qualities are missing; no much larger clone stands one base away.

The receptor was derived from an adult with an advanced solid tumor such as melanoma, head and neck, liver or kidney cancer. The chain was built from TRBV18 and TRBJ1-2; TRBD1 is a possible D gene, resting on 6 matching bases. Sample: CD4+ or CD8+ T cells sorted from blood, taken in a trial of the OX40 agonist ivuxolimab. The bases read TGTGCCAGCTCACCCGAAGGACAGATAAACTATGGCTACACCTTC. It translates as CASSPEGQINYGYTF. The CDR3, completed at both ends by the reference TRBV18 and TRBJ1-2 genes, gives the full variable domain NAGVMQNPRHLVRRRGQEARLRCSPMKGHSHVYWYRQLPEEGLKFMVYLQKENIIDESGMPKERFSAEFPKEGPSILRIQQVVRGDSAAYFCASSPEGQINYGYTFGSGTRLTVV.